One sample yielded the 8 T cell receptor beta chains listed below, sequenced in a study of cytomegalovirus exposure and HLA in healthy donors. PCR used 60 Vbeta primers and 13 Jbeta primers. TCRdb keeps only in-frame clones here, not all; method: immunoSEQ multiplex PCR. The sample has 90,000 to 120,000 clones, 82% seen once; the top ten hold less than 3.5%. The sample consisted of PBMCs. These receptors originate from a man aged 25 to 45 in good health and CMV-seropositive.

This clone was counted once. The chain uses TRBV30 and TRBJ1-2; tentative D call: TRBD1 (5 bases). Germline assignment: CDR1 GTSNPN and CDR2 SVGIG (reference sequence). V was cut by 2 bases and J by 4 bases, with 8 bases left in between. The length of the CDR3 is 12 residues. The CDR3 sequence is CAWSKGLYGYTF. Here the CDR3 DNA reads TGTGCCTGGAGTAAGGGGCTCTATGGCTACACCTTC. Combining the CDR3 with reference TRBV30 and TRBJ1-2 gives the whole variable domain SQTIHQWPATLVQPVGSPLSLECTVEGTSNPNLYWYRQAAGRGLQLLFYSVGIGQISSEVPQNLSASRPQDRQFILSSKKLLLSDSGFYLCAWSKGLYGYTFGSGTRLTVV.

This chain uses TRBV5-6 with TRBJ1-1; 7 bases fit TRBD1. The CDR3 runs to 14 residues. Germline CDR1 is SGHDT and CDR2 is YYEEEE. J lost 0 bases, V lost 2 bases, and 1 base had no gene match. CDR3 sequence (DNA): TGTGCCAGCAGCTTAGGGACAGTGAACACTGAAGCTTTCTTT. Protein product: CASSLGTVNTEAFF.

This sequence joins TRBV6-1 and TRBJ1-3; no definite D call. The CDR3 extends over 14 amino acids. Trimming removed 2 bases at V and 0 bases at J, with 5 bases between. In germline, CDR1 is MNHNS, CDR2 SASEGT. CDR3 DNA: TGTGCCAGCAGTGAACAGTACTCTGGAAACACCATATATTTT. This translates into CASSEQYSGNTIYF.

This clone was picked up one time. A read error may account for a junction end that differs from germline. The rearrangement joins TRBV7-9 to TRBJ2-5, with 13 bases identical to TRBD2. CDR1 and CDR2 from the germline V gene are SEHNR and FQNEAQ (reference sequence). This CDR3 region has 17 residues. The CDR3 here is CSSSPWTSGGSRETQYF. The CDR3 region has the DNA TGTTCCAGCAGCCCCTGGACTAGCGGGGGATCCCGGGAGACCCAGTACTTC.

This clone was found a few times. The chain links TRBV6-6 to TRBJ1-5, with a tentative D call TRBD1 (6 bases). V was cut by 2 bases and J by 6 bases, with 11 bases left in between. CDR1 is MNHNY and CDR2 is SVGAGI in the germline V gene (reference sequence). The CDR3 runs 14 residues. The CDR3 nucleotides read TGTGCCAGCAGTTACAGGGGGAGTGTTCAGCCCCAGCATTTT. Protein: CASSYRGSVQPQHF.

J is TRBJ2-5 and V is TRBV4-2; weak D call: TRBD2 (7 bases). The CDR3 contains 16 residues. The V end lost 3 bases, the J end lost 2 bases, and 16 bases lay between the germline ends. Germline V gives CDR1 LGHNA, CDR2 YNFKEQ. The chain's CDR3 is CASSQEQGGRQETQYF. CDR3 nucleotides: TGTGCCAGCAGCCAGGAACAGGGCGGGAGACAAGAGACCCAGTACTTC.

Points on this clone: Relative to the germline gene, one junction end is altered; a read error may explain this. V and J are TRBV10-1 and TRBJ1-6, with TRBD1 as a possible D gene (5 bases). CDR3 length equals 15 residues. Germline CDR1 is WNHNN and CDR2 is SYGVQD (reference sequence). The CDR3 is CASSESGLDDSPLHF. DNA for the CDR3: TGCGCCAGCAGCGAGTCGGGGCTCGACGATTCACCCCTCCACTTT.

The chain combines TRBV28 with TRBJ1-6, with D uncertain. The ends were cut back, 8 bases at V and 11 bases at J, with 13 bases in the middle. The germline V gene encodes CDR1 MDHEN and CDR2 SYDVKM. CDR3 length equals 12 residues. The CDR3 DNA sequence: TGTGCCAGCTCGACCCCGGGAACACCCCTCCACTTT. It encodes CASSTPGTPLHF.